This T cell receptor (beta chain) was obtained from a study of T cells in Graves' hyperthyroidism and ophthalmopathy. Broader study findings: Stable hyperthyroidism was separated from ophthalmopathy by a model based on 13 V-J features.

RNA transcripts served as the template for amplifying TCR beta CDR3 regions. HTBI primers were employed in a first-round RT-PCR of the TCR CDR3. TCRdb re-called the multiplex PCR reads with MiXCR, one entry per CDR3 protein. The repertoire holds fewer than 500,000 distinct CDR3 sequences, with roughly 14% as singletons. As to this clonotype: The antigen remains undetermined.

Patients showing uncontrolled infection, other autoimmune disease, pregnancy or lactation were ineligible. This CDR3 has 17 residues. Trimming removed 5 bases from V and 0 bases from J, with 17 bases in between. The germline V gene has CDR1 MNHEY and CDR2 SMNVEV (reference sequence). Sequences were obtained from blood. The TCR comes from a man younger than 30 with Graves' ophthalmopathy. The gene calls are TRBV27 and TRBJ2-1; D might be TRBD2 (5 bases). The DNA for the CDR3 is TGTGCCAGCAGTCAATCTCCCACGGACTTCTCCTACAATGAGCAGTTCTTC. Residues: CASSQSPTDFSYNEQFF.